A selection of T cell receptor beta chains follows, all from one sample in a study of T-cell reconstitution after alpha-beta-depleted transplantation in children. Using its own MiXCR run on the PCR reads, TCRdb lists one record per CDR3 protein. Found here are approximately 350,000 distinct CDR3 sequences, about 9.4% of them singletons; the top ten hold less than 2.5%. The sample in question was PBMCs from the stem cell graft donor, obtained from the stem cell graft. Source of these receptors: a human donor who donated a stem cell graft to a child with acute lymphoblastic leukemia. The CDR3 runs from the conserved cysteine through the conserved F or W. Each record gives: J gene, V gene, CDR3 protein.

J: TRBJ2-5; V: TRBV10-3; CDR3: CATSVTSGVGQETQYF
J: TRBJ1-5; V: TRBV3-1; CDR3: CASSQGPGRGQPQHF
J: TRBJ1-1; V: TRBV3-1; CDR3: CASSQDRRGTAFF
J: TRBJ2-7; V: TRBV12-3/TRBV12-4; CDR3: CASSRTSGGGENEQYF
J: TRBJ2-7; V: TRBV28; CDR3: CASSWDSSYEQYF
J: TRBJ2-5; V: TRBV7-3; CDR3: CASSLRGGGVRETQYF
J: TRBJ1-4; V: TRBV7-2; CDR3: CASSSGTLREKLFF
J: TRBJ2-1; V: TRBV7-2; CDR3: CASSLGGRLLDEQFF
J: TRBJ2-1; V: TRBV9; CDR3: CASSVGIFEWTGPSNEQFF
J: TRBJ1-4; V: TRBV7-9; CDR3: CASSSAVYGDEKLFF
J: TRBJ2-7; V: TRBV12-3/TRBV12-4; CDR3: CASSSGTTRYEQYF
J: TRBJ2-2; V: TRBV11-2; CDR3: CASSRVSNTGELFF
J: TRBJ2-3; V: TRBV29-1; CDR3: CSVEVTAAPPDTQYF
J: TRBJ2-1; V: TRBV7-9; CDR3: CASRTLAGGDNEQFF
J: TRBJ2-5; V: TRBV20-1; CDR3: CSATELAGGIQETQYF
J: TRBJ1-2; V: TRBV7-2; CDR3: CASSLAPSGGYTF